This TCR beta chain was captured in a study of radiation and T cells in renal cell carcinoma. Study-wide findings and caveats: Top tumor clonotypes rose in blood 2 weeks post-radiation, then contracted.

The germline gives CDR1 MNHEY, CDR2 SVGAGI. This CDR3 has 13 amino acids. Trimming at V came to 4 bases and at J to 7 bases, leaving 6 bases not matched to a gene. A note on this clone: The antigen remains unidentified.

Sequenced by immunoSEQ multiplex PCR; TCRdb stores in-frame clones only, minus some. The repertoire consists of 25,000 to 40,000 clones, with approximately 81% occurring once and the leading ten covering 30% to 35%. Time point given: blood 4 weeks post-SBRT, at nephrectomy. Treatment given: 15 Gy SBRT to primary tumor, nephrectomy 4 weeks later. Nephrectomy followed 15 Gy stereotactic body radiation by 4 weeks. The patient's renal cell carcinoma had clear cell pathology. The chain joins TRBV6-5 to TRBJ1-2, with TRBD1 matching over 7 bases. The source material was blood, sampled from a patient whose treatment included radiotherapy and nephrectomy. The origin of this receptor is a man aged 60 to 69 with renal cell carcinoma. The CDR3 protein is CASSSEGTVGYTF. CDR3 bases: TGTGCCAGCAGTTCCGAAGGGACAGTTGGCTACACCTTC.